Here is one T cell receptor (beta chain) with its context. Its antigen remains unidentified. No much larger clone is present one base from it, and per-base qualities are unavailable. These data originate in a study of T cells after yellow fever vaccination (dated by TCRdb to between 2018 and 2021). For the study in its entirety: The SMART-Seq v4 Ultra Low Input RNA kit was used to prepare libraries from fractions with low cell numbers. Bulk TCR alpha and beta repertoires were sequenced longitudinally to track T-cell clones before and after primary and booster YFV17D yellow fever vaccination. Two healthy male donors, one aged 18 to 30 and one aged 30 to 40 years, made up the cohort. Blood was drawn at multiple timepoints before and after primary and secondary immunization, with bulk PBMC replicates and cell subsets isolated.

Synthesis of TCR cDNA relied on 5'RACE template switching, a step that introduced a universal primer site along with unique molecular identifiers. Priming for cDNA synthesis came from both the TCR alpha and TCR beta constant segments. Library amplification used two PCR steps, and the second PCR step added sample barcodes and sequencing adapters. Sequencing of the libraries was done on either Illumina HiSeq 2500 (2x100 bp) or NovaSeq (2x150 bp). On the authors' methods: Reads were demultiplexed and collapsed into UMI consensus sequences with MIGEC, and V(D)J alignment was performed with MiXCR. Vaccine-responding clonotypes were identified with edgeR using replicate PBMC samples, with FDR below 0.01 and a log2 fold change above 5 up to day 15 being required. Bulk clonotypes were assigned CD4 or CD8 identity according to which sequenced CD4 or CD8 repertoire held them at higher abundance. The raw public reads went through TCRdb reprocessing: fastp at Q25, MiXCR clone calling, in-frame beta chains kept. Every entry covers one CDR3 protein and lists the most common genes and DNA from its rows. These V and J calls rely on TCRdb rather than the paper's analysis. A total of about 260,000 distinct CDR3 sequences appear in this sample, roughly 13% of them only once. The biggest ten clones account for 0.4% to 0.65% of the sample.

V is shortened by 1 base, J by 4 bases, and the region joining them spans 10 bases. CDR1 and CDR2 are read off the germline V gene as SGHAT and FQNNGV. The CDR3 spans 14 residues, from the cysteine through the phenylalanine. Just CDR3 DNA is preserved here, 42 bases in frame from base 1. The sample's treatment or condition label, decoded: live attenuated yellow fever vaccine strain. A standard Ficoll-Paque protocol was used to isolate PBMCs from peripheral blood. CD4 and CD8 T-cell fractions were isolated with Dynabeads CD4 and CD8 positive selection kits. RNA was extracted with TriZol from bulk PBMCs, CD4 and CD8 fractions, and dextramer-positive and dextramer-negative fractions. Summary of the overall study and its limitations: FACS-sorted repertoires could contain abundant contaminating clonotypes from the bulk population, so computational filtering was required. Because only two donors were included in the study, the extent to which the findings can be generalized is limited. A small fraction of clonotypes showed up in both the CD4 and CD8 compartments, probably as a result of convergent recombination. Most clones expanded after primary vaccination were re-detected after the booster (approximately 95% of CD4 and approximately 88% of CD8), suggesting broad memory maintenance. The secondary T-cell response was weaker than the primary response but faster, peaking on day 5 instead of day 15.

This TCR was recovered from a man aged 30 to 45 who received the YFV17D yellow fever vaccine. Here the sequenced sample was CD4+ T cells sorted from PBMCs, taken 45 days after the yellow fever booster vaccination. Recombination joined TRBV11-2 with TRBJ1-1; TRBD1 is perhaps the D gene, given 5 matching bases. CDR3 region: CASSLGSRGTEAFF. In nucleotides, the sequence is TGTGCCAGCAGCTTAGGCTCAAGGGGCACTGAAGCTTTCTTT. Extended through the reference TRBV11-2 and TRBJ1-1 proteins, this CDR3 yields the full variable domain: EAGVAQSPRYKIIEKRQSVAFWCNPISGHATLYWYQQILGQGPKLLIQFQNNGVVDDSQLPKDRFSAERLKGVDSTLKIQPAKLEDSAVYLCASSLGSRGTEAFFGQGTRLTVV.